Shown below are 2 T cell receptor beta chains from a single sample sequenced in a study of T cells in Graves' hyperthyroidism and ophthalmopathy. Researchers amplified the TCR beta CDR3 regions from RNA transcripts. HTBI primers drove first-round RT-PCR of the TCR CDR3. TCRdb ran MiXCR on the multiplex PCR reads and lists one entry per CDR3 protein. Of hundreds of thousands of distinct CDR3 sequences listed, under 25% were seen once; the top ten hold approximately 49%. Sequencing was done on a sample of blood. The source of these receptors is a woman in her 70s with Graves' ophthalmopathy.

The table lists this clonotype with a few counts. The chain has TRBV6-2 or TRBV6-3 and TRBJ2-1; 11 bases align to TRBD2. V lost 4 bases, J lost 12 bases, and 11 bases stayed unmatched. This CDR3 spans 15 amino acids. From germline, CDR1 is MNHEY and CDR2 SVGEGT. The CDR3 bases are TGTGCCAGCAGTTCCGGGACTAGCGGTGTTCCGTGGCAGTTCTTC. Protein product: CASSSGTSGVPWQFF.

There are a few counts of this clonotype. As DNA, the CDR3 is TGTGCCAGCAGCCTCATAGGGAGTCCGAACACTGAAGCTTTCTTT. Translation: CASSLIGSPNTEAFF. The gene calls are TRBV5-8 and TRBJ1-1; no definite D call. From germline, CDR1 is SGHTS and CDR2 YDEGEE. V was cut by 4 bases and J by 1 base, with 14 bases left in between. This CDR3 has 15 residues. The whole variable domain, remainder taken from reference TRBV5-8 and TRBJ1-1, is EAGVTQSPTHLIKTRGQQATLRCSPISGHTSVYWYQQALGLGLQFLLWYDEGEERNRGNFPPRFSGRQFPNYSSELNVNALELEDSALYLCASSLIGSPNTEAFFGQGTRLTVV.